These 9 T cell receptor beta chains were sequenced from one sample in a study of shared clonotypes between healthy human individuals. Sequencing used immunoSEQ multiplex PCR; TCRdb keeps in-frame clones, though not all of them. The data hold some 2,000,000 clones, with roughly 95% observed a single time. The specimen was naive CD4+ T cells sorted from blood. The subset here: CD45RA+ positively selected. The origin of the receptors is a man in his late teens or twenties in good health.

This chain uses TRBV6-1 with TRBJ2-1, with D possibly matching TRBD1 (5 bases). CDR3 size: 15 residues. Germline V gene data show CDR1 as MNHNS and CDR2 as SASEGT. V lost 4 bases and J 0 bases, leaving 10 bases between the germline ends. CDR3 sequence (DNA): TGTGCCAGCAGTGTGGACATGAGCTCCTACAATGAGCAGTTCTTC. Translation: CASSVDMSSYNEQFF.

CDR3: CASSEAVRWGTQYF. The CDR3 nucleotides read TGTGCCAGCAGTGAAGCGGTTAGGTGGGGGACCCAGTACTTC. The chain carries TRBV6-1 and TRBJ2-5; D is unclear. Between the trimmed V and J ends, which lost 0 bases and 7 bases, there was a span of 12 bases. Germline V gives CDR1 MNHNS, CDR2 SASEGT. This CDR3 contains 14 residues.

The V gene is TRBV5-1, the J gene TRBJ2-7, with D perhaps matching TRBD1 or TRBD2 (6 bases each). The CDR3 consists of 12 residues. The ends were cut back, 4 bases at V and 6 bases at J, with 11 bases in the middle. The germline V gene encodes CDR1 SGHRS and CDR2 YFSETQ. As DNA, the CDR3 is TGCGCCAGCAGCATACAGGGAGGCGAGCAGTACTTC. Amino acids: CASSIQGGEQYF.

This rearrangement joins TRBV19 to TRBJ1-1; 7 bases align to TRBD1. V lost 1 base, J lost 1 base, and 6 bases stayed unmatched. This CDR3 has 16 residues. The germline CDR1 and CDR2 sequences are LNHDA and SQIVND (reference sequence). The chain's CDR3 is CASSIGPAGGNTEAFF. CDR3 coding DNA: TGTGCCAGTAGTATAGGCCCAGCAGGGGGGAACACTGAAGCTTTCTTT.

V and J are TRBV11-3 and TRBJ1-2; TRBD1 is a possible D gene (6 bases). Germline assignment: CDR1 SGHNT and CDR2 YENEEA. The CDR3 runs 12 residues. Trimming pared 5 bases from V and 8 bases from J, leaving 12 bases between. The CDR3 protein is CASSPGGPGYTF. The CDR3 DNA reads as TGTGCCAGCAGCCCCGGGGGGCCAGGCTACACCTTC.

The CDR3 nucleotides are TGTGCCAGCAGTTTATCGCCGGCTGGACGGAGTTCACCCCTCCACTTT. Translation gives CASSLSPAGRSSPLHF. The genes are TRBV27 and TRBJ1-6; D is unclear. CDR1 is MNHEY, CDR2 SMNVEV, per germline (reference sequence). The CDR3 is made up of 16 amino acids. Trimming took off 0 bases at V and 9 bases at J, with 15 bases between the two ends.

The chain carries TRBV2 and TRBJ1-4; 9 nucleotides line up with TRBD1. CDR1 and CDR2 (germline): SNHLY, FYNNEI. This CDR3 has 18 residues. After removal of 0 bases from V and 5 bases from J, the junction contained 10 bases not matched to a gene. Here the CDR3 DNA reads TGTGCCAGCAGTGAAGCGTGGGACAGGGAAGCAGTGAATGAAAAACTGTTTTTT. The encoded protein is CASSEAWDREAVNEKLFF.

This clone was found once. The J gene is TRBJ1-6, the V gene TRBV27, with D unclear. Germline V gives CDR1 MNHEY, CDR2 SMNVEV (reference sequence). The CDR3 is 13 residues long. V was pared by 8 bases and J by 6 bases, with 11 bases between. CDR3 protein: CASGSTSNSPLHF. The CDR3 DNA follows: TGTGCCAGCGGCTCTACGAGTAATTCACCCCTCCACTTT.

Note on this clone: Different DNA sequences within this sample yield the same CDR3. V and J are TRBV7-3 and TRBJ2-5, with D perhaps given as TRBD1 or TRBD2 (5 bases each). Trimming stripped 2 bases from V and 2 bases from J, with 6 bases between. The CDR3 runs to 13 residues. Germline V CDR1 and CDR2: SGHTA, FQGTGA. CDR3 coding DNA: TGTGCCAGCAGCTTAGGGGGACAAGAGACCCAGTACTTC. Translated, it gives CASSLGGQETQYF. Variable domain in full (rest from reference TRBV7-3 and TRBJ2-5): GAGVSQTPSNKVTEKGKYVELRCDPISGHTALYWYRQSLGQGPEFLIYFQGTGAADDSGLPNDRFFAVRPEGSVSTLKIQRTERGDSAVYLCASSLGGQETQYFGPGTRLLVL.